These T cell receptor beta chains were read from a single sample in a study of siplizumab effects on memory and regulatory T cells. Clones were sequenced by immunoSEQ multiplex PCR, and TCRdb holds only the in-frame ones, with some missing. Here the sample spans 57,000 or so clones, about 80% being singletons. Sequencing was performed on memory CD4+ T cells sorted from blood. The receptors come from a human donor in good health. Each CDR3 is given without its conserved first and last residue. Fields, in order: V gene, clone size, CDR3 protein. The size entry is marked missing in some rows and otherwise reads once, few, many or a size class.

v_call: TRBV7-2; clone_size: NA; cdr3_aa: ASSATGNYGYT
v_call: TRBV5-1; clone_size: NA; cdr3_aa: ASSLVGGNNYGYT
v_call: TRBV7-9; clone_size: NA; cdr3_aa: ASSLTAPEAF
v_call: TRBV6-6; clone_size: NA; cdr3_aa: ASSSQGGLNEQF
v_call: TRBV30; clone_size: NA; cdr3_aa: AWSLAGRRAGELF
v_call: TRBV25-1; clone_size: NA; cdr3_aa: ASKLRDLHSPLH
v_call: TRBV7-9; clone_size: NA; cdr3_aa: ASSLGSTNEKLF
v_call: TRBV19; clone_size: NA; cdr3_aa: ATGQTYEQY
v_call: TRBV27; clone_size: NA; cdr3_aa: ASSAGIRGLDNEQF
v_call: TRBV4-3; clone_size: NA; cdr3_aa: ASSLRTGWEQY
v_call: TRBV18; clone_size: NA; cdr3_aa: ASSRTSGGLYQETQY
v_call: TRBV28; clone_size: few; cdr3_aa: ASRSDLNYGYT
v_call: TRBV7-9; clone_size: NA; cdr3_aa: ASSLYSGDEKLF
v_call: TRBV7-9; clone_size: NA; cdr3_aa: ASSLGGYLNEQF
v_call: TRBV6-5; clone_size: NA; cdr3_aa: ASRQGPYGYT
v_call: TRBV20-1; clone_size: few; cdr3_aa: SAREELQY
v_call: TRBV7-9; clone_size: once; cdr3_aa: ASSLIWDSQETQY
v_call: TRBV4-2; clone_size: NA; cdr3_aa: ASSQVGPVNGELF
v_call: TRBV28; clone_size: NA; cdr3_aa: ASSQRRDRGSKGYT
v_call: TRBV5-5; clone_size: NA; cdr3_aa: ASSLVNVVTEAF
v_call: TRBV4-2; clone_size: once; cdr3_aa: ASSQDQGSYNEQF
v_call: TRBV27; clone_size: NA; cdr3_aa: ASSLAGTVLDEQY
v_call: TRBV19; clone_size: NA; cdr3_aa: ASSIPRGSSYNEQF
v_call: TRBV23-1; clone_size: NA; cdr3_aa: ASNFGGSKTGELF
v_call: TRBV4-1; clone_size: NA; cdr3_aa: ASSQYWRVSSYEQY
v_call: TRBV9; clone_size: NA; cdr3_aa: ASSVTGEKLF
v_call: TRBV30; clone_size: NA; cdr3_aa: AWSTASMQY
v_call: TRBV9; clone_size: NA; cdr3_aa: ASSPGQDWGEKLF
v_call: TRBV15; clone_size: NA; cdr3_aa: ATSRDIGTVETQY
v_call: TRBV10-3; clone_size: NA; cdr3_aa: AISASQAPTDTQY
v_call: TRBV2; clone_size: NA; cdr3_aa: ASTRGSNTGELF
v_call: TRBV5-1; clone_size: few; cdr3_aa: ASSLRSATTTRTDTQY
v_call: TRBV4-1; clone_size: NA; cdr3_aa: ASSQAPGTGVGHSNQPQH
v_call: TRBV5-1; clone_size: NA; cdr3_aa: ASSQGLANYGYT
v_call: TRBV4-1; clone_size: NA; cdr3_aa: ASRERGTASYEQY
v_call: TRBV2; clone_size: NA; cdr3_aa: ASRGGTSGAQETQY
v_call: TRBV10-1; clone_size: NA; cdr3_aa: ASSAQGRGGYTEAF
v_call: TRBV29-1; clone_size: NA; cdr3_aa: SVARPSGNTIY
v_call: TRBV9; clone_size: NA; cdr3_aa: ASSSLDRGAEAF
v_call: TRBV4-3; clone_size: once; cdr3_aa: ASSQQGQGSTDTQY
v_call: TRBV6-7; clone_size: NA; cdr3_aa: ASSYSLDFRSYEQY
v_call: TRBV7-9; clone_size: NA; cdr3_aa: ASSLGEQGQEQY
v_call: TRBV6-6; clone_size: NA; cdr3_aa: ASRGWTSEQY
v_call: TRBV13; clone_size: NA; cdr3_aa: ASSLPGTDTQY
v_call: TRBV21-1; clone_size: once; cdr3_aa: ASSKGAGGDSNQPQH
v_call: TRBV2; clone_size: NA; cdr3_aa: ASSVLAGNNEQF
v_call: TRBV11-1; clone_size: NA; cdr3_aa: ASSLLAGATGELF
v_call: TRBV20-1; clone_size: NA; cdr3_aa: SAQGIYEQY
v_call: TRBV6-1; clone_size: NA; cdr3_aa: ASSEAGPPEITQY
v_call: TRBV10-3; clone_size: NA; cdr3_aa: ATQGLAGGTDTQY
v_call: TRBV9; clone_size: once; cdr3_aa: ASSAPSGYEQY
v_call: TRBV2; clone_size: NA; cdr3_aa: ASIIGGAGGELF